The rows below give T cell receptor beta chains drawn from one sample of a study of T cell responses to AZD1222 COVID-19 vaccine. This table comes from immunoSEQ multiplex PCR, and its TCRdb copy is limited to in-frame clones, with some not included. The sample has roughly 100,000 clones; around nine tenths are singletons. The source material was peripheral blood, sampled 28 days after the second AZD1222 dose. These receptor sequences come from an adult who received the AZD1222 COVID-19 vaccine. The CDR3 runs from the conserved cysteine through the conserved F or W. A D gene is named only where the DNA matches it firmly. Some rows have no size entry. The others give once, few or many, or a class for an expanded clone.

clone_size j_call d_call v_call cdr3_nt cdr3_aa
. TRBJ2-5 TRBD2 TRBV4-2 TGTGCCAGCAGCCCAAACCAGGCGGTGTTAGCGGGGCAAGAGACCCAGTACTTC CASSPNQAVLAGQETQYF
. TRBJ1-1 . TRBV12-3/TRBV12-4 TGTGCCAGCAGTCGACACAAGAACACTGAAGCTTTCTTT CASSRHKNTEAFF
. TRBJ1-1 . TRBV18 TGTGCCAGCTCACCGATCCGGCCGAACACTGAAGCTTTCTTT CASSPIRPNTEAFF
. TRBJ1-2 TRBD1 TRBV7-3 TGTGCCAGCAGATTTACAGGGGCTGATGGCTATGGCTACACCTTC CASRFTGADGYGYTF
. TRBJ1-3 TRBD1 TRBV5-6 TGTGCCAGCAGCTTGGCCGGACAGGGTGGCCCCATATATTTT CASSLAGQGGPIYF
. TRBJ2-3 . TRBV24-1 TGTGCCACCAGTGATTTATTGAGCTCCGATACGCAGTATTTT CATSDLLSSDTQYF
. TRBJ1-5 TRBD1 TRBV28 TGTGCCAGCAGATTGGACGCCGGGACAGTTAGCAATCAGCCCCAGCATTTT CASRLDAGTVSNQPQHF
. TRBJ2-1 TRBD2 TRBV9 TGTGCCAGCAGCCTCACTAGCGGCGGGCGACTAGATGAGCAGTTCTTC CASSLTSGGRLDEQFF
. TRBJ2-2 . TRBV3-1/TRBV3-2 TGTGCCAGCAGCCTGGGACTTAACACCGGGGAGCTGTTTTTT CASSLGLNTGELFF
. TRBJ2-2 TRBD1 TRBV13 TGTGCCAGCAGCTTAAGGGACAGGGGGGCCGGGGAGCTGTTTTTT CASSLRDRGAGELFF
. TRBJ2-7 TRBD1 TRBV5-1 TGCGCCAGCAGCTGGAACCTCGGGACAGGGTCCTACGAGCAGTACTTC CASSWNLGTGSYEQYF
. TRBJ2-2 TRBD1 TRBV6-2/TRBV6-3 TGTGCCAGCAGTTACGGACAGGGGGGATGGACCGGGGAGCTGTTTTTT CASSYGQGGWTGELFF
. TRBJ1-2 TRBD1 TRBV28 TGTGCCAGCAGTCCCGCAGGGGGCTTTTACTATGGCTACACCTTC CASSPAGGFYYGYTF
. TRBJ1-2 TRBD1 TRBV2 TGTGCCAGCTCTCAAAGCAGGGGGAGTAACTATGGCTACACCTTC CASSQSRGSNYGYTF
. TRBJ1-2 TRBD1 TRBV28 TGTGCCAGCAGATGGCAGGGGGCGAGATATGGCTACACCTTC CASRWQGARYGYTF
. TRBJ2-7 TRBD1 TRBV27 TGTGCCAGTAGGGGGCGAGGGGCTAACGAGCAGTACTTC CASRGRGANEQYF
. TRBJ2-7 . TRBV5-1 TGCGCCAGCAGCTTTTGGGCGGGAACTGTCTACGAGCAGTACTTC CASSFWAGTVYEQYF
. TRBJ2-2 TRBD1 TRBV9 TGTGCCAGCAGCGTAGGGGCCGGGACAGGGGTTCCCGGGGAGCTGTTTTTT CASSVGAGTGVPGELFF
. TRBJ1-2 TRBD1 TRBV28 TGTGCCAGCAGTTTCGGGACAGCCCACTATGGCTACACCTTC CASSFGTAHYGYTF
once TRBJ1-1 . TRBV9 TGTGCCAGCAGCGGACAGGTGAACACTGAAGCTTTCTTT CASSGQVNTEAFF
. TRBJ2-7 . TRBV5-6 TGTGCCAGCAGCTTGGATATGGGCTCCAACTCCTACGAGCAGTACTTC CASSLDMGSNSYEQYF
. TRBJ1-2 TRBD1 TRBV19 TGTGCCAGTAGTACTAATACAGGGGGCTATGGCTACACCTTC CASSTNTGGYGYTF
. TRBJ1-1 . TRBV20-1 TGCAGTGCTAGAGATTACAGTGAAGCTTTCTTT CSARDYSEAFF
. TRBJ1-4 TRBD1 TRBV5-1 TGCGCCAGCGGTGAAATGGGGACAGATAATGAAAAACTGTTTTTT CASGEMGTDNEKLFF
. TRBJ2-7 TRBD2 TRBV2 TGTGCCAGCAGTATCAGGACTAGCGTTTACGAGCAGTACTTC CASSIRTSVYEQYF
. TRBJ1-2 TRBD1 TRBV7-6 TGTGCCAGCAGCTCGGGACAGGGATATGGCTACACCTTC CASSSGQGYGYTF
. TRBJ1-6 TRBD1 TRBV2 TGTGCCAGCAACGCACAGGGGGATTCACCCCTCCACTTT CASNAQGDSPLHF
. TRBJ2-7 TRBD1 TRBV6-5 TGTGCCAGCAGCCCCGGGACAGGGGATCGCGAGCAGTACTTC CASSPGTGDREQYF
. TRBJ1-1 . TRBV13 TGTGCCAGCAGCCCAAGCAGGGTAGTTGAAGCTTTCTTT CASSPSRVVEAFF
. TRBJ2-7 . TRBV2 TGTGCCTCAGCACCCTTCGGGACACTCTCTGAGCAGTACTTC CASAPFGTLSEQYF
once TRBJ1-5 . TRBV5-1 TGCGCCAGCAGCAAGGGTGACCTTAGCAATCAGCCCCAGCATTTT CASSKGDLSNQPQHF
. TRBJ2-1 . TRBV9 TGTGCCAGCAGCGTAGAACTCCACAATGAGCAGTTCTTC CASSVELHNEQFF
. TRBJ1-2 . TRBV2 TGTGCCAGCAGTGAAGGAGGTCGGAGGGGTGGTTCTAACTATGGCTACACCTTC CASSEGGRRGGSNYGYTF
. TRBJ1-4 . TRBV7-9 TGTGCCAGCAGCCCCCCGACAGACTACGGAACTAATGAAAAACTGTTTTTT CASSPPTDYGTNEKLFF
. TRBJ1-2 . TRBV29-1 TGCAGCGTTGCGACAGACTATGGCTACACCTTC CSVATDYGYTF
. TRBJ2-2 . TRBV6-4 TGTGCCAGCAGTGACGTAGGGAACACCGGGGAGCTGTTTTTT CASSDVGNTGELFF
. TRBJ1-2 . TRBV6-5 TGTGCCAGCATCTCCCAATTGGGCTACACCTTC CASISQLGYTF
. TRBJ2-7 TRBD2 TRBV30 TGTGCCTGGAGGCTAACTAGCGGGAGGGCCGTATACGAGCAGTACTTC CAWRLTSGRAVYEQYF
. TRBJ1-3 TRBD1 TRBV5-1 TGCGCCAGCAGCCTGGGACAGGGTATAGGAAACACCATATATTTT CASSLGQGIGNTIYF
. TRBJ2-1 TRBD1 TRBV29-1 TGCAGCGTTGAGACAGGGGCCTACAATGAGCAGTTCTTC CSVETGAYNEQFF
. TRBJ1-1 . TRBV6-4 TGTGCCAGCAGTGAGTCCAGAGGCACTGAAGCTTTCTTT CASSESRGTEAFF
once TRBJ2-3 . TRBV30 TGTGCCTGGAGTGATCAGGGACGAGGCACAGATACGCAGTATTTT CAWSDQGRGTDTQYF
many TRBJ2-3 TRBD1 TRBV6-5 TGTGCCAGCAGTTACTCGACAGGGAGCACAGATACGCAGTATTTT CASSYSTGSTDTQYF
. TRBJ2-1 . TRBV5-1 TGCGCCAGCAGCCAGTATGCCGCGGGAAGCGGTGTCAATGAGCAGTTCTTC CASSQYAAGSGVNEQFF
once TRBJ1-5 TRBD1 TRBV11-2 TGTGCCAGCAGCTTAGGGAGACAGGGCGGTCAGCCCCAGCATTTT CASSLGRQGGQPQHF
. TRBJ1-1 . TRBV5-1 TGCGCCAGCAGCTCCATTAGGGGGTCTGAAGCTTTCTTT CASSSIRGSEAFF
. TRBJ1-2 . TRBV5-1 TGCGCCAGCAGTCGCACAGGCGAAGCTAACTATGGCTACACCTTC CASSRTGEANYGYTF
. TRBJ2-5 TRBD2 TRBV7-9 TGTGCCAGCAGCTTCGGGCTAGCGGGAGTTTGGCAAGAGACCCAGTACTTC CASSFGLAGVWQETQYF
. TRBJ1-2 TRBD1 TRBV28 TGTGCCAGCAGCTTGGAGACAGGGTGGGCCTATGGCTACACCTTC CASSLETGWAYGYTF
. TRBJ2-7 . TRBV5-6 TGTGCCAGCAGCTTCTCCGGGACCTGGCTAACGCAGTACTTC CASSFSGTWLTQYF